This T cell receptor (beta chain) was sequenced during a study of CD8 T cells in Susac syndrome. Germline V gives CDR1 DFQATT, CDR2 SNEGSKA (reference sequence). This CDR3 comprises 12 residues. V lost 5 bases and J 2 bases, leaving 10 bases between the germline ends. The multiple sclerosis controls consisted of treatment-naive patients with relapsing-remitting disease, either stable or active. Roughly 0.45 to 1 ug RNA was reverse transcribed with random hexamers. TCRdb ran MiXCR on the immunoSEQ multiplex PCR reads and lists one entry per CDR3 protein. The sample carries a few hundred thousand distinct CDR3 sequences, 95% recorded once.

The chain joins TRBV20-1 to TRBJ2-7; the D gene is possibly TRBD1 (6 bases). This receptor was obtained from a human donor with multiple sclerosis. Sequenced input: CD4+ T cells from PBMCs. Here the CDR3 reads CSAEDSAYEQYF. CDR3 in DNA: TGCAGTGCTGAGGACAGTGCCTACGAGCAGTACTTC.